One sample yielded the 31 T cell receptor beta chains listed below, sequenced in a study of vaccination and CD4 T cells after COVID-19. No antigen has been assigned to these receptors. The treatment: roughly 11-day PBMC culture with coronavirus spike peptide pools or control peptides (ViraFEST assay). An Oncomine TCR Beta short-read assay was used to sequence the DNA from cultured CD4+ T cells. One entry per CDR3 protein results from TCRdb running MiXCR on the PCR reads. The sample contains around 13,000 distinct CDR3 sequences, approximately 52% of which appear only once. The sequencing input was CD4+ T cells from blood, cultured in vitro. The receptor source for this set is a human donor who had recovered from COVID-19.

This clonotype was detected once. CDR3 region: CASREGDYEQYF. In DNA, the CDR3 is TGTGCCAGCAGGGAGGGAGACTACGAGCAGTACTTC. V usage is TRBV6-1 and J usage is TRBJ2-7; D is perhaps TRBD2 (6 bases). CDR1 is MNHNS, CDR2 SASEGT, per germline. V lost 6 bases and J lost 3, with 9 bases in between. CDR3 length equals 12 residues.

This clonotype was detected once. The chain is built from TRBV20-1 and TRBJ1-1; maybe TRBD1 (6 bases). Trimming cost V 8 bases and J 0 bases, with 13 bases left between them. This CDR3 contains 13 residues. Germline V gene lookup returns CDR1 DFQATT and CDR2 SNEGSKA (reference sequence). This chain's CDR3 is CSRKGGVNTEAFF. CDR3 coding DNA: TGCAGTAGGAAAGGGGGTGTGAACACTGAAGCTTTCTTT.

This chain uses TRBV28 with TRBJ2-7; D perhaps matches TRBD2 (6 bases). The CDR3 extends over 15 amino acids. V shed 7 bases and J shed 4 bases, with 20 bases lying between them. CDR1 MDHEN and CDR2 SYDVKM come from the germline V gene. For the CDR3, the DNA is TGTGCCAGCAAGGCGAAGCGGGTTTCCTCATACGAGCAGTACTTC. This codes for CASKAKRVSSYEQYF.

The chain employs TRBV28 and TRBJ2-3; maybe TRBD1 (6 bases). The CDR3 runs to 15 residues. V was pared by 3 bases and J by 11 bases, with 21 bases between. Germline CDR1 is MDHEN and CDR2 is SYDVKM. The CDR3 DNA reads as TGTGCCAGCAGTTTCGGGCAGCTCGAGGGCAGGGGGCAGTATTTT. It translates to CASSFGQLEGRGQYF.

This chain connects TRBV12-3 or TRBV12-4 to TRBJ2-1, with TRBD2 matching 7 bases. This CDR3 region has 15 residues. V lost 0 bases, J lost 2 bases, and 1 base stayed unmatched. As DNA, the CDR3 is TGTGCCAGCAGTTTAGCGGGAGGGCCCTACAATGAGCAGTTCTTC. Amino acid sequence: CASSLAGGPYNEQFF.

V gene TRBV11-2 combines with J gene TRBJ2-2, with 11 positions matching TRBD2. CDR3 size: 17 residues. Germline CDR1 SGHAT, CDR2 FQNNGV. V shed 5 bases, J shed 5 bases, and the junction held 10 bases outside the gene matches. The CDR3 here is CASSPRSGRAVTGELFF. As DNA, the CDR3 is TGTGCCAGCAGCCCGCGTAGCGGGAGGGCTGTTACCGGGGAGCTGTTTTTT.

This chain uses TRBV10-3 with TRBJ1-4, with a possible D match to TRBD1 (5 bases). The CDR3 has 11 amino acids. CDR1 ENHRY and CDR2 SYGVKD come from the germline V gene. Trimming shortened V by 11 bases and J by 6 bases, and 10 bases separated the two germline ends. The CDR3 DNA follows: TGTGCCGTCCGGGGGGATGAAAAACTGTTTTTT. Translating it yields CAVRGDEKLFF.

The table lists this clonotype with a few counts. The chain combines TRBV15 with TRBJ2-1, with 14 nucleotides matching TRBD2. CDR3 size: 19 residues. Trimming removed 0 bases from V and 3 bases from J; junction bases left unmatched: 7. CDR1 is LNHNV and CDR2 is YYDKDF in the germline V gene (reference sequence). The CDR3 nucleotides are TGTGCCACCAGCAGAGATGGGACTAGCGGGAGTGTTAGCTACAATGAGCAGTTCTTC. It yields the protein CATSRDGTSGSVSYNEQFF. The full variable domain, rest sourced from reference TRBV15 and TRBJ2-1, is DAMVIQNPRYQVTQFGKPVTLSCSQTLNHNVMYWYQQKSSQAPKLLFHYYDKDFNNEADTPDNFQSRRPNTSFCFLDIRSPGLGDTAMYLCATSRDGTSGSVSYNEQFFGPGTRLTVL.

This chain uses TRBV6-4 with TRBJ2-3; 7 bases fit TRBD2. The germline CDR1 and CDR2 sequences are MRHNA and SNTAGT. Trimming at V came to 2 bases and at J to 4 bases, leaving 6 bases not matched to a gene. The CDR3 sequence is 15 residues long. The DNA of the CDR3 is TGTGCCAGCAGTGACAGTAGCGGGTCGGCAGATACGCAGTATTTT. As protein: CASSDSSGSADTQYF.

This clonotype was seen more than once but under ten times. The chain employs TRBV7-2 and TRBJ1-1; D not certain. V was shortened by 6 bases and J by 1 base, with 9 bases between the two germline ends. Germline loops: CDR1 SGHTA, CDR2 FQGNSA. The CDR3 runs 13 residues. CDR3: CASRRQPNTEAFF. In DNA, the CDR3 is TGTGCCAGCAGACGACAACCGAACACTGAAGCTTTCTTT.

The chain has TRBV20-1 and TRBJ2-3, with 8 bases that match TRBD2. The CDR3 length is 13 residues. Germline trimming cut 3 bases from V and 5 bases from J; bases unmatched to any gene: 4. Germline CDR1 DFQATT, CDR2 SNEGSKA (reference sequence). The CDR3 sequence: CSASSLAGDTQYF. As DNA, the CDR3 is TGCAGTGCTAGCTCGCTAGCGGGAGATACGCAGTATTTT.

The chain has TRBV5-4 and TRBJ2-3, with TRBD2 matching 11 bases. The junction had 6 bases not matched to a gene; V was cut back by 4 bases and J by 2 bases. This CDR3 is 16 amino acids long. CDR1 and CDR2 from the germline V gene are SGHNT and YYREEE (reference sequence). This CDR3 is CASSPIAGGITDTQYF. CDR3 bases: TGTGCCAGCAGCCCAATAGCGGGAGGGATCACAGATACGCAGTATTTT.

With regard to this clonotype: Mismatch with germline at one junction end may stem from a read error. This chain connects TRBV11-3 to TRBJ2-1; 15 bases align to TRBD2. Per the germline V gene, CDR1 is SGHNT and CDR2 is YENEEA. CDR3 size: 16 residues. CDR3 in amino acids: CASSLGTSGRYNEQFF. The CDR3 DNA sequence: TGTGCTAGCAGCTTAGGGACTAGCGGGAGGTACAATGAGCAGTTCTTC.

The chain has TRBV19 and TRBJ2-7, with 8 bases lining up with TRBD2. Germline values: CDR1 LNHDA, CDR2 SQIVND (reference sequence). V shed 5 bases and J 3 bases; nucleotides not matched to a gene: 9. The length of the CDR3 is 15 residues. In DNA, the CDR3 is TGTGCCAGTAGTTTTTTCCGGGAGGGCTTCTACGAGCAGTACTTC. This gives the protein CASSFFREGFYEQYF. Full variable domain (outside the CDR3, taken from reference TRBV19 and TRBJ2-7): DGGITQSPKYLFRKEGQNVTLSCEQNLNHDAMYWYRQDPGQGLRLIYYSQIVNDFQKGDIAEGYSVSREKKESFPLTVTSAQKNPTAFYLCASSFFREGFYEQYFGPGTRLTVT.

By its share, this clonotype is large. The V call is TRBV19, the J call TRBJ2-7, with 8 nucleotides matching TRBD1. After removal of 5 bases from V and 2 bases from J, the junction contained 5 bases not matched to a gene. In germline, CDR1 is LNHDA, CDR2 SQIVND (reference sequence). The CDR3 runs to 14 residues. The CDR3 DNA follows: TGTGCCAGTAGTTCCCAGGGGGCGCCCTACGAGCAGTACTTC. Translating gives CASSSQGAPYEQYF.

This clonotype has a handful of counts. The chain couples TRBV20-1 to TRBJ1-5; the match to TRBD1 covers 9 bases. The V segment lost 4 bases and the J segment 0 bases; nucleotides outside the gene matches: 13. CDR3 size: 18 residues. Germline loops: CDR1 DFQATT, CDR2 SNEGSKA (reference sequence). The CDR3 loop is CSATTGTGIPYSNQPQHF. The CDR3 nucleotides are TGCAGTGCTACAACCGGGACAGGGATTCCCTATAGCAATCAGCCCCAGCATTTT.

The chain joins TRBV27 to TRBJ2-7, with 8 bases aligning to TRBD2. Looked up from germline, CDR1 is MNHEY and CDR2 is SMNVEV (reference sequence). This CDR3 comprises 15 residues. V was clipped by 3 bases and J by 0 bases; unmatched bases: 4. The CDR3 DNA is TGTGCCAGCAGTTTGGGTGGGACTAGCTCCTACGAGCAGTACTTC. Translated, it gives CASSLGGTSSYEQYF.

V usage is TRBV4-1 and J usage is TRBJ2-3; 8 bases map to TRBD1. The CDR3 runs to 15 residues. V gave up 1 base and J gave up 5 bases; unmatched junction bases: 5. Germline lookup yields CDR1 MGHRA and CDR2 YSYEKL. The CDR3 DNA reads as TGCGCCAGCAGCCAAGCAGGGGGCAGGGGAGATACGCAGTATTTT. This codes for CASSQAGGRGDTQYF.

This clonotype appeared a few times. The chain combines TRBV10-3 with TRBJ1-1; D gene ambiguous. The V and J ends lost 3 bases and 5 bases respectively, with 13 bases between them. The CDR3 is made up of 14 amino acids. Germline loops: CDR1 ENHRY, CDR2 SYGVKD. CDR3 protein: CAISDGVRRTEAFF. Written as DNA, the CDR3 is TGTGCCATCAGTGATGGCGTAAGAAGGACTGAAGCTTTCTTT.

This chain joins TRBV4-1 and TRBJ1-1; TRBD1 aligns across 8 bases. Trimming took 4 bases from V and 1 from J; bases not matched to a gene: 2. The germline V gene has CDR1 MGHRA and CDR2 YSYEKL. The CDR3 length is 14 residues. CDR3 bases: TGCGCCAGCAGCCGTGACAGGGGGAACACTGAAGCTTTCTTT. It encodes CASSRDRGNTEAFF.

A few counts support this clonotype. This chain links TRBV7-3 with TRBJ1-1; TRBD1 agrees at 8 bases. The CDR3 consists of 13 residues. Germline values: CDR1 SGHTA, CDR2 FQGTGA. Losses at the gene ends were 5 bases for V and 4 bases for J; bases not matched to a gene: 3. The CDR3 DNA reads as TGTGCCAGCAGCCGGGACAGGAGCACTGAAGCTTTCTTT. Its translation is CASSRDRSTEAFF. Looking up the rest from reference TRBV7-3 and TRBJ1-1 gives the full variable domain: GAGVSQTPSNKVTEKGKYVELRCDPISGHTALYWYRQSLGQGPEFLIYFQGTGAADDSGLPNDRFFAVRPEGSVSTLKIQRTERGDSAVYLCASSRDRSTEAFFGQGTRLTVV.

V is TRBV6-1 and J is TRBJ2-5; D call uncertain. V dropped 2 bases and J dropped 5 bases, with 15 bases sitting between them. The CDR3 is made up of 15 amino acids. The germline CDR1 and CDR2 sequences are MNHNS and SASEGT. As DNA, the CDR3 is TGTGCCAGCAGTGAATCCAGCGTAAGTGGCGAGACCCAGTACTTC. The encoded protein is CASSESSVSGETQYF.

The genes are TRBV6-1 and TRBJ2-1; the match to TRBD2 covers 9 bases. With V trimmed by 6 bases and J by 2 bases, 5 bases remained unmatched. CDR1 is MNHNS and CDR2 is SASEGT in the germline V gene. The CDR3 spans 15 residues. The CDR3 nucleotides read TGTGCCAGCAGCACCGGGACTAGCCCCTACAATGAGCAGTTCTTC. This codes for CASSTGTSPYNEQFF.

J is TRBJ1-5 and V is TRBV28; D is ambiguous. V lost 7 bases, J lost 7 bases, and 17 bases lay in between. This CDR3 has 14 amino acids. Germline V gene sequence: CDR1 MDHEN, CDR2 SYDVKM. CDR3 in amino acids: CASTPGGQIQPQHF. The CDR3 nucleotides are TGTGCCAGCACCCCGGGAGGGCAGATCCAGCCCCAGCATTTT.

V gene TRBV2 combines with J gene TRBJ1-4; D is unclear. The germline V and J ends were trimmed by 4 bases and 8 bases, with 11 bases remaining between them. Germline CDR1 is SNHLY and CDR2 is FYNNEI. CDR3 length: 13 amino acids. In DNA, the CDR3 is TGTGCCAGCAGTGTGGTCGGAGGAGAAAAACTGTTTTTT. It specifies CASSVVGGEKLFF.

The CDR3 protein is CASSGNDRRLRSPLHF. The CDR3 nucleotides are TGTGCCAGCAGTGGGAACGACAGGCGGCTTAGATCACCCCTCCACTTT. The chain is built from TRBV7-2 and TRBJ1-6, with D possibly being TRBD1 (6 bases). CDR3 length equals 16 residues. Trimming left V 6 bases short and J 10 bases short, with 22 bases between. Germline-derived CDR1 and CDR2 are SGHTA and FQGNSA.

Remarks on this clonotype: The junction and the germline gene differ at one end; a read error may be behind it. The chain recombines TRBV20-1 with TRBJ2-7, with 8 bases matching TRBD1. CDR3 length: 12 amino acids. From germline, CDR1 is DFQATT and CDR2 SNEGSKA (reference sequence). CDR3: CSATRRTGPFLF. The CDR3 coding sequence is TGCAGTGCTACCCGAAGGACAGGGCCTTTCCTGTTC.

This rearrangement joins TRBV6-5 to TRBJ2-2; 10 bases are shared with TRBD1. V trimming: 3 bases; J trimming: 5 bases; junction bases outside the gene matches: 6. The CDR3 is 16 amino acids. The V gene's germline CDR1 is MNHEY and CDR2 SVGAGI. The CDR3 coding sequence is TGTGCCAGCAGTTATCAGGACAGGGGGGGTACCGGGGAGCTGTTTTTT. Protein product: CASSYQDRGGTGELFF.

The rearrangement joins TRBV27 to TRBJ2-1; D possibly uses TRBD1 or TRBD2 (6 bases each). The CDR3 runs 15 residues. Germline V gives CDR1 MNHEY, CDR2 SMNVEV (reference sequence). Trimming removed 4 bases from V and 4 bases from J, with 14 bases in between. In nucleotides, the CDR3 is TGTGCCAGCAGTTCCCTCGGAGGGGGGTACAATGAGCAGTTCTTC. It codes for CASSSLGGGYNEQFF.

The J gene is TRBJ2-7, the V gene TRBV28, with TRBD2 as a possible D gene (5 bases). Trimming shortened V by 7 bases and J by 5 bases, and 21 bases separated the two germline ends. Germline CDR1 and CDR2: MDHEN and SYDVKM. The CDR3 length is 15 residues. This CDR3 reads CASKPGTRVINEQYF. The CDR3 nucleotides are TGTGCCAGCAAACCAGGTACTAGGGTTATCAACGAGCAGTACTTC.

The chain carries TRBV5-1 and TRBJ2-7, with 7 positions matching TRBD2. J was trimmed by 0 bases and V by 4 bases; bases with no gene match: 1. This CDR3 region has 13 residues. Germline V lookup: CDR1 SGHRS, CDR2 YFSETQ. The CDR3 DNA is TGCGCCAGCAGCCGGACTAGCTCCTACGAGCAGTACTTC. Encoded protein: CASSRTSSYEQYF. Drawing the rest from reference TRBV5-1 and TRBJ2-7, the complete variable domain is KAGVTQTPRYLIKTRGQQVTLSCSPISGHRSVSWYQQTPGQGLQFLFEYFSETQRNKGNFPGRFSGRQFSNSRSEMNVSTLELGDSALYLCASSRTSSYEQYFGPGTRLTVT.